This entry features one T cell receptor beta chain sequence. This clone occurred once. The antigen this receptor binds is unknown. No quality values exist for individual bases; no much larger clone is one base distant. According to the study, the label for this sample's treatment or condition signals: some 20 received Ad26.COV2.S at low or high dose, single or two shots; 5 received placebo; per-sample allocation not given. Repertoires of vaccine and placebo recipients were sequenced from samples taken on day 63 after the first injection. Cohort 1b enrolled about two dozen adults aged 18-55 years at a single site in Boston, USA, between 29 July and 7 August 2020. As a vaccine, Ad26.COV2.S was a replication-incompetent adenovirus type 26 vector that expressed a prefusion-stabilized SARS-CoV-2 spike protein derived from the original Wuhan strain. The sample belongs to a study of Ad26.COV2.S vaccination and SARS-CoV-2 variants (dated by TCRdb to 2020 to 2022). Concerning the study at large: Donors in the vaccine arm were drawn from COV1001, a phase I-IIa trial of Ad26.COV2.S in healthy adults that was multicentre, randomized, double-blind and placebo-controlled. The specificity and breadth of SARS-CoV-2-reactive T cell receptors after Ad26.COV2.S vaccination were assessed by TCRbeta repertoire sequencing. Ad26.COV2.S was administered intramuscularly at 5 x 10^10 or 1 x 10^11 viral particles, either as a single shot or as two shots given 56 days apart. Blinding of investigators to trial group allocation was maintained during experiments and outcome assessment. Participants in the trial were split at random into five groups of five each, receiving low-dose or high-dose Ad26.COV2.S once or twice, or else placebo on both occasions. The TCR-sequenced set comprised approximately 32 samples: around 20 Ad26.COV2.S vaccine recipients, 5 placebo recipients and 8 SARS-CoV-2 convalescent individuals.

TCRbeta CDR3 regions were sequenced with the immunoSEQ Assay. After extraction, genomic DNA underwent amplification by bias-controlled multiplex PCR, followed by high-throughput sequencing. From the authors' description of their analysis: To quantify the absolute abundance of each unique TCRbeta CDR3 region, sequences were collapsed and filtered. T cell fraction was estimated by normalizing TCRbeta template counts to usable DNA, with usable DNA measured through amplification of reference genes found in all nucleated cells. Repertoire TCRs were annotated as SARS-CoV-2-specific when V gene, CDR3 amino acid sequence and J gene were exactly matched to a known reactive TCR set. The reference SARS-CoV-2 TCR set came from MIRA and was filtered for enrichment in COVID-19-positive ImmuneCODE repertoires, removing public or cross-reactive TCRs. Based on the MIRA antigens, annotated TCRs were further analysed at the level of specific ORF or position within ORF. Depth was the summed frequency of annotated unique rearrangements, while breadth was defined as annotated unique rearrangements over total unique productive rearrangements. Group comparisons of TCR breadth used two-sided Wilcoxon rank-sum tests. In TCRdb, the immuneACCESS table is reduced to in-frame sequences with V and J assigned. These tables do not hold every clone; where another copy was compared, an unresolved V gene accounts for under half, and the others remain unexplained. The V and J calls and the clone size are those of that table, but D and trimming were determined from the DNA. The sample yields roughly 420,000 clones; around 87% were counted once. The top ten hold roughly 4% of the sample.

Points the paper makes about the study in general: It was noted by the authors that total T cell responses may have been underestimated by the TCR breadth and depth analyses. Higher spike-specific TCR breadth was observed in Ad26.COV2.S recipients than in placebo recipients (P = 0.0014). Comparing responses between vaccine doses or regimens was not something the study was powered to do. After vaccination, spike-specific CD8+ and CD4+ T cell responses were reported to show substantial breadth. Comparable non-spike TCR breadth was observed between vaccine and placebo recipients, consistent with only spike being contained in the vaccine.

Source: peripheral blood, taken in a trial of Ad26.COV2.S vaccine versus placebo. The receptor was isolated from a person aged 18-65 years who received the Ad26.COV2.S COVID-19 vaccine or a placebo.

The CDR3 protein sequence reads: CASSLVYNEQFF. The base sequence is TGTGCCAGCAGCTTAGTCTACAATGAGCAGTTCTTC. The sequence links TRBV7-9 to TRBJ2-1; no D segment can be confidently identified. The germline V gene (reference sequence) specifies SEHNR as CDR1 and FQNEAQ as CDR2. The CDR3 goes from the cysteine to the phenylalanine over 12 residues. Here the CDR3 DNA is all that survives: 36 bases in frame from base 1. V sheds 1 base and J sheds 3 bases, leaving 1 base between their ends.